Listed here are 30 T cell receptor beta chains from one sample, sequenced in a study of T cell responses to AZD1222 COVID-19 vaccine. The data were produced by immunoSEQ multiplex PCR, yet TCRdb's version contains in-frame clones alone and is incomplete. The data contain 130,000 to 150,000 clones, roughly nine tenths of them seen just once; the ten biggest clones take up 1.5% to 2%. Sample: peripheral blood, taken on day 0 of AZD1222 vaccination. The receptors derive from an adult in good health.

The J gene is TRBJ1-2, the V gene TRBV27, with TRBD1 matching over 8 bases. The V gene end was trimmed by 4 bases and the J gene end by 5 bases; junction bases not matched to a gene: 9. The CDR3 sequence is 15 residues long. Germline CDR1 is MNHEY and CDR2 is SMNVEV (reference sequence). This chain's CDR3 is CASSSSGTGSYGYTF. The CDR3 DNA reads as TGTGCCAGCAGTTCTTCCGGGACAGGCAGTTATGGCTACACCTTC.

The rearrangement links TRBV12-3 or TRBV12-4 to TRBJ1-2; D remains ambiguous. The V and J ends lost 6 bases and 8 bases respectively, with 10 bases between them. This CDR3 is 11 amino acids long. CDR3 protein: CASRLSGGYTF. CDR3 sequence (DNA): TGTGCCAGCAGACTCTCCGGGGGCTACACCTTC.

This clone was seen a single time. The rearrangement uses TRBV7-2 and TRBJ1-2; a weak D match, TRBD1 (6 bases). Germline CDR1 reads SGHTA; CDR2 reads FQGNSA. This CDR3 has 16 amino acids. V was pared by 0 bases and J by 6 bases, with 17 bases between. CDR3 nucleotides: TGTGCCAGCAGCTTAGCGTTCCACAGGGCGGAGGATGGCTACACCTTC. The encoded protein is CASSLAFHRAEDGYTF.

The genes are TRBV6-4 and TRBJ2-1; 7 nucleotides line up with TRBD1. This CDR3 has 15 residues. With 5 bases clipped from V and 5 bases from J, the junction kept 9 bases outside the gene matches. CDR1 is MRHNA and CDR2 is SNTAGT in the germline V gene. This CDR3 reads CASSIYPTGDNEQFF. The CDR3 DNA reads as TGTGCCAGCAGTATCTATCCTACAGGGGACAATGAGCAGTTCTTC.

This chain's CDR3 is CAWSETPGTSSRGTYNEQFF. The CDR3 DNA reads as TGTGCCTGGAGCGAAACTCCCGGGACTAGCTCCAGAGGAACCTACAATGAGCAGTTCTTC. The V and J genes are TRBV30 and TRBJ2-1, with 9 nucleotides matching TRBD2. Germline V gene lookup returns CDR1 GTSNPN and CDR2 SVGIG (reference sequence). The ends lost 3 bases at V and 2 bases at J; junction bases unmatched: 20. The CDR3 spans 20 residues.

The chain employs TRBV2 and TRBJ1-2, with D possibly matching TRBD1 (5 bases). Trimming took 8 bases from V and 0 from J, leaving 19 bases between them. The CDR3 covers 16 residues. Germline CDR1 SNHLY, CDR2 FYNNEI. CDR3 loop: CASSHFRAGTNYGYTF. The CDR3 coding sequence is TGTGCCAGCTCACATTTCCGCGCAGGGACTAACTATGGCTACACCTTC.

The genes are TRBV27 and TRBJ1-5, with unresolved D. The CDR3 consists of 15 residues. V shed 6 bases and J shed 0 bases, with 12 bases lying between them. The germline CDR1 and CDR2 sequences are MNHEY and SMNVEV (reference sequence). CDR3 sequence (DNA): TGTGCCAGCAGCCCCACCGTAACTAGCAATCAGCCCCAGCATTTT. It codes for CASSPTVTSNQPQHF.

The chain carries TRBV7-9 and TRBJ1-1; D gene uncertain. This CDR3 is 14 amino acids long. Germline V gene sequence: CDR1 SEHNR, CDR2 FQNEAQ (reference sequence). Trimming took off 4 bases at V and 0 bases at J, with 9 bases between the two ends. The CDR3 DNA reads as TGTGCCAGCAGCTCGGGCGGTATGAACACTGAAGCTTTCTTT. This encodes CASSSGGMNTEAFF.

The genes are TRBV7-7 and TRBJ1-4, with D unresolved. Germline values: CDR1 SSHAT, CDR2 FNYEAQ (reference sequence). This CDR3 has 13 amino acids. CDR3 sequence: CASSVSAAEELFF. The CDR3 DNA is TGTGCTAGCTCCGTTAGTGCCGCTGAGGAACTGTTTTTT.

The chain uses TRBV9 and TRBJ2-2; no clear D gene. V gave up 4 bases and J gave up 7 bases, with 11 bases separating them. Germline V CDR1 and CDR2: SGDLS, YYNGEE. This CDR3 is 13 amino acids long. CDR3 coding DNA: TGTGCCAGCAGCTCAAGGGCCCGCGGGGAGCTGTTTTTT. Translation: CASSSRARGELFF.

This chain joins TRBV28 and TRBJ1-6; weak D call: TRBD1 (5 bases). With 2 bases removed from V and 7 bases from J, the gap between germline ends came to 15 bases. The CDR3 is 16 residues long. Germline V gene lookup returns CDR1 MDHEN and CDR2 SYDVKM. The CDR3 loop is CASSLMSGRENSPLHF. In DNA form, the CDR3 reads TGTGCCAGCAGTTTAATGTCAGGGCGGGAAAATTCACCCCTCCACTTT.

The chain carries TRBV6-5 and TRBJ2-1, with D uncertain. This CDR3 contains 15 residues. Germline assignment: CDR1 MNHEY and CDR2 SVGAGI. The V and J ends lost 7 bases and 0 bases respectively, with 13 bases between them. DNA for the CDR3: TGTGCCAGCACCCCATTCACAAACTCCTACAATGAGCAGTTCTTC. Encoded protein: CASTPFTNSYNEQFF.

V and J are TRBV9 and TRBJ2-7; unclear D gene. The CDR3 has 13 amino acids. Between the trimmed V and J ends, which lost 0 bases and 0 bases, there was a span of 4 bases. Germline V gene sequence: CDR1 SGDLS, CDR2 YYNGEE. CDR3 region: CASSVANSYEQYF. DNA for the CDR3: TGTGCCAGCAGCGTAGCTAACTCCTACGAGCAGTACTTC.

J is TRBJ1-1 and V is TRBV2; D not certain. There are 13 residues in the CDR3. The V gene lost 6 bases and the J gene lost 4 bases, with 12 bases spanning the gap. The V gene's germline CDR1 is SNHLY and CDR2 FYNNEI. CDR3 nucleotides: TGTGCCAGCAGGGCGTTTGGCGGCACTGAAGCTTTCTTT. Protein product: CASRAFGGTEAFF.

The chain recombines TRBV18 with TRBJ1-2; D unresolved. The germline V gene encodes CDR1 KGHSH and CDR2 LQKENI. V was clipped by 5 bases and J by 0 bases, with 10 bases between them. The CDR3 is made up of 14 amino acids. In DNA form, the CDR3 reads TGTGCCAGCTCAATTGGCCTTACTAACTATGGCTACACCTTC. Translating gives CASSIGLTNYGYTF.

This clone was seen a single time. The J gene is TRBJ2-5, the V gene TRBV7-9; D gene unclear. CDR1 SEHNR and CDR2 FQNEAQ come from the germline V gene (reference sequence). The CDR3 is 13 residues long. Trimming stripped 3 bases from V and 5 bases from J, with 10 bases between. CDR3 coding DNA: TGTGCCAGCAGCTTGTATGTGTTGGAGACCCAGTACTTC. Encoded protein: CASSLYVLETQYF.

V is TRBV20-1 and J is TRBJ2-7, with TRBD1 as a possible D gene (8 bases). The CDR3 loop spans 15 amino acids. Germline CDR1 is DFQATT and CDR2 is SNEGSKA (reference sequence). Trimming pared 3 bases from V and 5 bases from J, leaving 20 bases between. In DNA, the CDR3 is TGCAGTGCTAGTTCTAGGACAGGGAGGGCCCACGAGCAGTACTTC. It encodes CSASSRTGRAHEQYF.

The rearrangement joins TRBV9 to TRBJ2-1, with D perhaps TRBD2 (5 bases). The V end was cut by 2 bases, the J end by 6 bases, with 18 bases between. This CDR3 has 16 amino acids. CDR1 is SGDLS and CDR2 is YYNGEE in the germline V gene. CDR3 nucleotides: TGTGCCAGCAGCGTTTTTGTGGGAGCGAGGAGCAATGAGCAGTTCTTC. Its protein is CASSVFVGARSNEQFF.

This rearrangement joins TRBV6-1 to TRBJ1-1; D is undetermined. V lost 6 bases and J lost 4, with 15 bases in between. The CDR3 extends over 14 amino acids. Per germline, CDR1 MNHNS and CDR2 SASEGT. CDR3 residues: CASSLDGWGTEAFF. The CDR3 DNA reads as TGTGCCAGCAGCTTGGACGGCTGGGGCACTGAAGCTTTCTTT.

The chain is built from TRBV27 and TRBJ2-3; TRBD2 agrees at 14 bases. Germline CDR1 is MNHEY and CDR2 is SMNVEV (reference sequence). The CDR3 is 15 amino acids. Unmatched junction bases numbered 3, after V lost 2 bases and J lost 8 bases. CDR3 sequence (DNA): TGTGCCAGCAGTTTAGGGACTAGCGGGAGAAGTACGCAGTATTTT. Residues: CASSLGTSGRSTQYF.

The chain recombines TRBV5-8 with TRBJ1-2; D is uncertain. CDR1 and CDR2 from the germline V gene are SGHTS and YDEGEE. Deletions cut 4 bases from V and 10 bases from J, with 26 bases between. The CDR3 is 16 amino acids. CDR3 bases: TGTGCCAGCAGCCACCCTAACCGGCGACCCAAGGATCACTACACCTTC. This encodes CASSHPNRRPKDHYTF.

The chain is built from TRBV7-9 and TRBJ1-2, with D perhaps TRBD1 (6 bases). The CDR3 covers 14 residues. Trimming removed 6 bases from V and 6 bases from J, with 17 bases in between. Germline V gene sequence: CDR1 SEHNR, CDR2 FQNEAQ (reference sequence). The CDR3 spells CASSHKGGMHGYTF. In DNA form, the CDR3 reads TGTGCCAGCAGTCACAAGGGGGGGATGCATGGCTACACCTTC.

The chain links TRBV5-4 to TRBJ2-3; D ambiguous. Trimming cost V 4 bases and J 1 base, with 10 bases left between them. CDR3 size: 14 residues. Germline-derived CDR1 and CDR2 are SGHNT and YYREEE (reference sequence). DNA for the CDR3: TGTGCCAGCAGCAAGCCTGGGGGCACAGATACGCAGTATTTT. Protein sequence: CASSKPGGTDTQYF.

This clone was seen a single time. V usage is TRBV5-1 and J usage is TRBJ1-1; 9 bases match TRBD1. The V gene's germline CDR1 is SGHRS and CDR2 YFSETQ. Trimming cost V 1 base and J 7 bases; bases outside gene matches: 8. This CDR3 region has 15 residues. Here the CDR3 DNA reads TGCGCCAGCAGCTTGAGGACAGGGGTGGAAAGTGAAGCTTTCTTT. Translation: CASSLRTGVESEAFF. The whole variable domain, filled in from reference TRBV5-1 and TRBJ1-1, reads KAGVTQTPRYLIKTRGQQVTLSCSPISGHRSVSWYQQTPGQGLQFLFEYFSETQRNKGNFPGRFSGRQFSNSRSEMNVSTLELGDSALYLCASSLRTGVESEAFFGQGTRLTVV.

This CDR3 is CATSRGGAGNTIYF. The CDR3 DNA sequence: TGTGCCACCAGCAGAGGGGGGGCTGGAAACACCATATATTTT. The chain has TRBV15 and TRBJ1-3; the D gene is possibly TRBD1 (5 bases). The germline V gene has CDR1 LNHNV and CDR2 YYDKDF (reference sequence). V was shortened by 1 base and J by 2 bases, with 6 bases between the two germline ends. The CDR3 is 14 residues long.

The V gene is TRBV6-2 or TRBV6-3, the J gene TRBJ2-7; D is unresolved. Germline-derived CDR1 and CDR2 are MNHEY and SVGEGT. The CDR3 covers 11 residues. V was clipped by 4 bases and J by 7 bases, with 8 bases between them. CDR3 nucleotides: TGTGCCAGCAGTTTCCGCTATGAGCAGTACTTC. Its translation: CASSFRYEQYF.

This rearrangement joins TRBV3-1 (or the pseudogene TRBV3-2) to TRBJ1-4; D remains ambiguous. The CDR3 totals 14 residues. V lost 4 bases and J 6 bases, leaving 12 bases between the germline ends. Per the germline V gene, CDR1 is LGHDT and CDR2 is YNNKEL (reference sequence). The CDR3 nucleotides read TGTGCCAGCAGCCCCCAGAGGGTACATGAAAAACTGTTTTTT. Translated, it gives CASSPQRVHEKLFF.

The sample holds a few counts of this clone. The chain recombines TRBV11-1 with TRBJ2-2; 8 bases match TRBD1. Trimming at V came to 4 bases and at J to 6 bases, leaving 10 bases not matched to a gene. Germline loops: CDR1 SGHAT, CDR2 FQDESV (reference sequence). The CDR3 is made up of 16 amino acids. The CDR3 coding sequence is TGTGCCAGCAGCTCGGGGAGGCAGGGGGCCGCCGGGGAGCTGTTTTTT. Residues: CASSSGRQGAAGELFF.

The rearrangement uses TRBV5-5 and TRBJ2-5; 13 bases align to TRBD2. CDR3 size: 18 residues. Germline V lookup: CDR1 SGHKS, CDR2 YYEKEE (reference sequence). Trimming at V came to 5 bases and at J to 6 bases, leaving 16 bases not matched to a gene. CDR3 sequence: CASSPRRLLAGGPQTQYF. As DNA, the CDR3 is TGTGCCAGCAGTCCTCGAAGACTACTAGCGGGGGGGCCTCAGACCCAGTACTTC.

The gene calls are TRBV27 and TRBJ1-5; maybe TRBD1 (6 bases). This CDR3 is 11 amino acids long. Germline V gene lookup returns CDR1 MNHEY and CDR2 SMNVEV (reference sequence). CDR3 residues: CAHRAHQPQHF. For the CDR3, the DNA is TGTGCTCACAGGGCCCATCAGCCCCAGCATTTT.